This T cell receptor (beta chain) originates from a study of T cell clonality in common variable immunodeficiency. Sequencing was performed with immunoSEQ multiplex PCR; in TCRdb, only in-frame clones are kept and a portion is missing. This repertoire holds about 31,000 clones, and none appear only once. This clone was recorded at least ten times. Its specificity is unknown. Study findings and constraints: Reportedly, TCR beta sequences from common variable immunodeficiency showed fewer deletions and N-nucleotide insertions.

Sequenced input: peripheral blood mononuclear cells. This receptor was identified in a human donor with common variable immunodeficiency.

This CDR3 reads CASSPSGRPGNEQFF. CDR3 DNA, as far as it was read: TGTGCCAGCAGCCCAAGCGGGAGGCCGGGGAATGAG. V usage is TRBV7-2 and J usage is TRBJ2-1, with 9 bases matching TRBD2. The DNA ends 3 residues before the CDR3 does, and the rest of the CDR3 is filled in from the germline J gene. The CDR3 runs to 15 residues. The germline V gene has CDR1 SGHTA and CDR2 FQGNSA. The V and J ends lost 5 bases and 7 bases, in that order; junction bases with no gene match: 9.